A selection of T cell receptor beta chains follows, all from one sample in a study of blood T cell repertoires in COVID-19. This table comes from immunoSEQ multiplex PCR, and its TCRdb copy is limited to in-frame clones, with some not included. The table lists 60,000 or so clones, roughly 88% of them singletons. The material sequenced was peripheral blood. Every receptor here comes from a human donor in a cohort sampled during active COVID-19. Both conserved end residues are part of each CDR3. D genes are given only for firm matches. A row's size may be missing; if present it is once, few, many or a size class.

J: TRBJ2-1
size: NA
D: TRBD2
V: TRBV18
CDR3: CASSPGSGSRTYNEQFF
DNA: TGTGCCAGCTCACCCGGCAGCGGGAGTAGGACCTACAATGAGCAGTTCTTC

J: TRBJ2-7
size: NA
D: NA
V: TRBV3-1/TRBV3-2
CDR3: CASSQSVYEQYF
DNA: TGTGCCAGCAGCCAGAGTGTCTACGAGCAGTACTTC

J: TRBJ1-1
size: NA
D: TRBD1
V: TRBV6-5
CDR3: CASRFRGENTEAFF
DNA: TGTGCCAGCAGATTCAGGGGGGAGAACACTGAAGCTTTCTTT

J: TRBJ2-3
size: NA
D: TRBD2
V: TRBV27
CDR3: CASSPVGGLAGETDTQYF
DNA: TGTGCCAGCAGTCCCGTGGGAGGACTAGCGGGAGAAACAGATACGCAGTATTTT

J: TRBJ1-6
size: NA
D: TRBD1
V: TRBV27
CDR3: CASSPPGQISPLHF
DNA: TGTGCCAGCAGCCCTCCGGGACAGATCTCACCCCTCCACTTT

J: TRBJ2-7
size: NA
D: NA
V: TRBV2
CDR3: CASSDDNYEQYF
DNA: TGTGCCAGCAGTGATGACAATTACGAGCAGTACTTC

J: TRBJ2-1
size: once
D: NA
V: TRBV5-4
CDR3: CASKVDSRTNEQFF
DNA: TGTGCCAGCAAAGTGGACAGCAGAACCAATGAGCAGTTCTTC

J: TRBJ2-3
size: NA
D: NA
V: TRBV11-1
CDR3: CASSLRLTSSTDTQYF
DNA: TGTGCCAGCAGCTTAAGGTTGACTTCTAGCACAGATACGCAGTATTTT

J: TRBJ1-5
size: NA
D: TRBD1
V: TRBV24-1
CDR3: CATSDSGTGLQPQHF
DNA: TGTGCCACCAGTGATTCCGGGACAGGACTACAGCCCCAGCATTTT

J: TRBJ2-1
size: NA
D: NA
V: TRBV7-9
CDR3: CASSSGLNYNEQFF
DNA: TGTGCCAGCAGCTCGGGACTGAACTACAATGAGCAGTTCTTC

J: TRBJ1-2
size: NA
D: NA
V: TRBV3-1/TRBV3-2
CDR3: CASSQGGGPRQYGYTF
DNA: TGTGCCAGCAGCCAAGGGGGGGGGCCTCGACAGTATGGCTACACCTTC

J: TRBJ1-1
size: NA
D: NA
V: TRBV7-9
CDR3: CASSSRVTEAFF
DNA: TGTGCCAGCAGTTCCAGGGTCACTGAAGCTTTCTTT

J: TRBJ1-1
size: NA
D: TRBD1
V: TRBV18
CDR3: CASSSTGEENTEAFF
DNA: TGTGCCAGCTCAAGTACAGGGGAGGAGAACACTGAAGCTTTCTTT

J: TRBJ2-3
size: NA
D: NA
V: TRBV6-6
CDR3: CASSGADTQYF
DNA: TGTGCCAGCTCCGGGGCAGATACGCAGTATTTT

J: TRBJ2-3
size: NA
D: NA
V: TRBV2
CDR3: CASSVQGTSTDTQYF
DNA: TGTGCCAGCAGTGTGCAGGGAACTAGCACAGATACGCAGTATTTT

J: TRBJ1-1
size: NA
D: NA
V: TRBV6-2/TRBV6-3
CDR3: CASSYGPRGNTEAFF
DNA: TGTGCCAGCAGTTACGGGCCGCGGGGGAACACTGAAGCTTTCTTT

J: TRBJ2-1
size: NA
D: TRBD1
V: TRBV6-6
CDR3: CASSIRTGDEQFF
DNA: TGTGCCAGCAGTATAAGGACAGGCGATGAGCAGTTCTTC

J: TRBJ2-1
size: once
D: TRBD2
V: TRBV5-6
CDR3: CASSTGLANEQFF
DNA: TGTGCCAGCAGCACTGGACTAGCCAATGAGCAGTTCTTC

J: TRBJ2-3
size: NA
D: TRBD2
V: TRBV15
CDR3: CATSRGGLPLGTQYF
DNA: TGTGCCACCAGCAGAGGGGGACTACCCCTGGGTACGCAGTATTTT

J: TRBJ1-5
size: NA
D: NA
V: TRBV28
CDR3: CASSSTIDQPQHF
DNA: TGTGCCAGCAGTTCTACCATAGATCAGCCCCAGCATTTT

J: TRBJ1-5
size: NA
D: NA
V: TRBV5-5
CDR3: CASSLFRVSNQPQHF
DNA: TGTGCCAGCAGCTTGTTCAGGGTCAGCAATCAGCCCCAGCATTTT

J: TRBJ2-3
size: once
D: NA
V: TRBV19
CDR3: CASRPTGYADTQYF
DNA: TGTGCCAGTAGACCTACAGGGTATGCAGATACGCAGTATTTT

J: TRBJ2-7
size: few
D: NA
V: TRBV6-5
CDR3: CASRPGGYEQYF
DNA: TGTGCCAGCAGACCCGGGGGCTACGAGCAGTACTTC

J: TRBJ1-3
size: NA
D: NA
V: TRBV18
CDR3: CASSPVGHSGNTIYF
DNA: TGTGCCAGCTCACCCGTCGGACACTCTGGAAACACCATATATTTT

J: TRBJ2-7
size: medium-sized
D: TRBD2
V: TRBV4-2
CDR3: CASSPEAAGSARQYF
DNA: TGTGCCAGCAGCCCTGAAGCAGCGGGATCCGCGCGGCAGTACTTC

J: TRBJ2-7
size: NA
D: NA
V: TRBV28
CDR3: CASSAGGFAGGTYEQYF
DNA: TGTGCCAGCAGTGCAGGGGGCTTTGCGGGAGGGACCTACGAGCAGTACTTC

J: TRBJ2-7
size: NA
D: NA
V: TRBV20-1
CDR3: CSAGGSYEQYF
DNA: TGCAGTGCAGGAGGTTCCTACGAGCAGTACTTC

J: TRBJ2-1
size: NA
D: NA
V: TRBV6-2/TRBV6-3
CDR3: CASSYSETQLNGGEQFF
DNA: TGTGCCAGCAGTTACTCGGAGACCCAACTGAATGGCGGTGAGCAGTTCTTC

J: TRBJ2-7
size: NA
D: NA
V: TRBV15
CDR3: CATSRDPGVYEQYF
DNA: TGTGCCACCAGCAGAGACCCGGGAGTCTACGAGCAGTACTTC